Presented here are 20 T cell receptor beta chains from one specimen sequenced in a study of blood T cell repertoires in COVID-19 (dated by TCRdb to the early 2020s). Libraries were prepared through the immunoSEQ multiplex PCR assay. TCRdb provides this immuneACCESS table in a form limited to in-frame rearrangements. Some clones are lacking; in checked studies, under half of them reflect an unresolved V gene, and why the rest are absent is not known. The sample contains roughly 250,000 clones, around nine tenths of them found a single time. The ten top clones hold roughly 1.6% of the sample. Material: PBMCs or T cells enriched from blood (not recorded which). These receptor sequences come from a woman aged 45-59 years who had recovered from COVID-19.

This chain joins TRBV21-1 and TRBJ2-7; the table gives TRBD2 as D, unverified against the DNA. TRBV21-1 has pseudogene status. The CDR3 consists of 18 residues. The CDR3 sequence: CASSKRRTSGRRDYEQYF. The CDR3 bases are TGTGCCAGCAGCAAGCGTAGGACTAGCGGGAGGAGAGATTACGAGCAGTACTTC.

The DNA of the CDR3 is TGCGCCAGCAGCGAAACTCGACTAGGCGAGAGCTCCTACGAGCAGTACTTC. Translating it yields CASSETRLGESSYEQYF. The chain combines TRBV5-1 with TRBJ2-7; the D gene is possibly TRBD2 (6 bases). Germline assignment: CDR1 SGHRS and CDR2 YFSETQ. CDR3 size: 17 residues. V was cut by 4 bases and J by 0 bases, with 20 bases left in between. The whole variable domain, filled in from reference TRBV5-1 and TRBJ2-7, reads KAGVTQTPRYLIKTRGQQVTLSCSPISGHRSVSWYQQTPGQGLQFLFEYFSETQRNKGNFPGRFSGRQFSNSRSEMNVSTLELGDSALYLCASSETRLGESSYEQYFGPGTRLTVT.

CDR3 protein: CASNDRVVGLGYTF. The CDR3 DNA reads as TGTGCCAGTAACGACAGGGTAGTTGGTCTTGGCTACACCTTC. The chain is built from TRBV19 and TRBJ1-2; 7 positions agree with TRBD1. This CDR3 has 14 amino acids. The junction had 12 bases not matched to a gene; V was cut back by 7 bases and J by 7 bases. The V gene's germline CDR1 is LNHDA and CDR2 SQIVND (reference sequence). The whole variable domain, filled in from reference TRBV19 and TRBJ1-2, reads DGGITQSPKYLFRKEGQNVTLSCEQNLNHDAMYWYRQDPGQGLRLIYYSQIVNDFQKGDIAEGYSVSREKKESFPLTVTSAQKNPTAFYLCASNDRVVGLGYTFGSGTRLTVV.

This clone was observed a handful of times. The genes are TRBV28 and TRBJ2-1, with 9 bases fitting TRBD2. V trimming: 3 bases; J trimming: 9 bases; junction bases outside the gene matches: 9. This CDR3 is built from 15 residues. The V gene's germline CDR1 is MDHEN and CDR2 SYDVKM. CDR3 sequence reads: CASSFAGGGLGEQFF. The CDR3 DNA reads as TGTGCCAGCAGTTTCGCGGGAGGGGGATTGGGTGAGCAGTTCTTC.

The CDR3 bases are TGTGCCAGCAGCTTAGTAGGGACTAGCGGGCAGCCCTACGAGCAGTACTTC. It encodes CASSLVGTSGQPYEQYF. The chain couples TRBV7-2 to TRBJ2-7; TRBD2 aligns across 12 bases. Unmatched junction bases numbered 6, after V lost 1 base and J lost 2 bases. Looked up from germline, CDR1 is SGHTA and CDR2 is FQGNSA. The CDR3 has 17 amino acids.

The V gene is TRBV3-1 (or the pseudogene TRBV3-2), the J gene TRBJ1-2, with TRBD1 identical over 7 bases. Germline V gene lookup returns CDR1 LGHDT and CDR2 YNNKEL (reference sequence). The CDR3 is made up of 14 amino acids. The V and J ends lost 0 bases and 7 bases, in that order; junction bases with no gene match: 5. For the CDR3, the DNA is TGTGCCAGCAGCCAAGAAACAGGGGCCTCTGGCTACACCTTC. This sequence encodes CASSQETGASGYTF.

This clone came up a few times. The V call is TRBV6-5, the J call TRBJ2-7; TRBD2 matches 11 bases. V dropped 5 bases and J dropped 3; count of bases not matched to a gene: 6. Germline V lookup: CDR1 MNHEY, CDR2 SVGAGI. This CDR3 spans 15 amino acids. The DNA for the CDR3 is TGTGCCAGCAGTCAACAGGGACTAGCGGTCTACGAGCAGTACTTC. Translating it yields CASSQQGLAVYEQYF.

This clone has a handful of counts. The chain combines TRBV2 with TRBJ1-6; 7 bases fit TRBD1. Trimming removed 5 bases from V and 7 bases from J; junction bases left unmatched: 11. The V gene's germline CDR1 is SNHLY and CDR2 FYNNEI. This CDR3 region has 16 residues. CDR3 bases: TGTGCCAGCAGTAAAGACCGGACAGGCCCAAATTCACCCCTCCACTTT. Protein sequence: CASSKDRTGPNSPLHF.

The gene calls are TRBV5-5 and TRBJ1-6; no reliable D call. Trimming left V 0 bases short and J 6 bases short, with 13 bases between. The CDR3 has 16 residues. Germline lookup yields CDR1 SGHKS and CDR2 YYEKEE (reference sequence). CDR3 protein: CASSLDSQLLNSPLHF. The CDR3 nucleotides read TGTGCCAGCAGCTTGGACAGTCAACTCCTTAATTCACCCCTCCACTTT.

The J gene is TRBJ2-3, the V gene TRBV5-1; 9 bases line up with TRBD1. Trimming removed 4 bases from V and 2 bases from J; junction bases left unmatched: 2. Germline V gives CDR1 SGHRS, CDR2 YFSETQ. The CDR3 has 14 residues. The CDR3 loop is CASSRDRATDTQYF. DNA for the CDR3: TGCGCCAGCAGCCGGGACAGGGCCACAGATACGCAGTATTTT.

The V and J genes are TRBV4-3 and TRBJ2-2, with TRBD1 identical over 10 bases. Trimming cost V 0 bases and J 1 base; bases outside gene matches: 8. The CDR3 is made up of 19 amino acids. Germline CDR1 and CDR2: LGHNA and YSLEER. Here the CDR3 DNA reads TGCGCCAGCAGCCAAGATGCGCTTGGACAGGGGGTGAACACCGGGGAGCTGTTTTTT. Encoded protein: CASSQDALGQGVNTGELFF.

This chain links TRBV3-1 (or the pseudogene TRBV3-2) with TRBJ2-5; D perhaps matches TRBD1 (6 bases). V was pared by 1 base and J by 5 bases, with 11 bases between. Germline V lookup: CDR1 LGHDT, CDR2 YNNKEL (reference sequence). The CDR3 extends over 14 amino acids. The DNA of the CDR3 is TGTGCCAGCAGCCAAGTCAGGGGTGAGGAGACCCAGTACTTC. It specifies CASSQVRGEETQYF.

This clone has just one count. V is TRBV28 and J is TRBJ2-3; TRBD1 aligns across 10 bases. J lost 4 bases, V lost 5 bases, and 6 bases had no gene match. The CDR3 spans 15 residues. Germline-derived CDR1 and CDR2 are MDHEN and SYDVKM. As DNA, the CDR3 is TGTGCCAGCAGTGAGGGACAGGGGTTTGCAGATACGCAGTATTTT. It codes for CASSEGQGFADTQYF.

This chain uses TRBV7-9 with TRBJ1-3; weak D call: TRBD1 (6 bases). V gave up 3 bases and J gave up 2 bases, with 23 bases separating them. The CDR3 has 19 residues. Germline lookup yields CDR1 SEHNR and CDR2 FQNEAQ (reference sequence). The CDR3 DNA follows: TGTGCCAGCAGCTTGTTCAATGGGGCAGGGGAACGGCCTGGAAACACCATATATTTT. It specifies CASSLFNGAGERPGNTIYF.

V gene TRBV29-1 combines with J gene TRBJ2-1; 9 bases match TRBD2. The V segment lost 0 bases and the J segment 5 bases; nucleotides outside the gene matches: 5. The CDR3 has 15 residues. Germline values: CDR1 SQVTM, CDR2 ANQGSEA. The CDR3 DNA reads TGCAGCGTTGAAGAAGGGTCTAGCGGGAACAATGAGCAGTTCTTC. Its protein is CSVEEGSSGNNEQFF.

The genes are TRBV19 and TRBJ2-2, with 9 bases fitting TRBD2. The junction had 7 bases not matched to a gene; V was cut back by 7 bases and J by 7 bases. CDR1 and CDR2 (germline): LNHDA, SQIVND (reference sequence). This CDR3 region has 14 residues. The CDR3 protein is CASKWTSDHGELFF. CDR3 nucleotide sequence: TGTGCCAGTAAGTGGACTAGCGATCACGGGGAGCTGTTTTTT.

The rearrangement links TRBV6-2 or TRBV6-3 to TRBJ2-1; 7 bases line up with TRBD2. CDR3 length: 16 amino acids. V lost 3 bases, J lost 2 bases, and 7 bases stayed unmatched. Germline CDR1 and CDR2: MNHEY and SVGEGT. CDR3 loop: CASSYEAGVTYNEQFF. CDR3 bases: TGTGCCAGCAGTTATGAGGCGGGAGTTACCTACAATGAGCAGTTCTTC.

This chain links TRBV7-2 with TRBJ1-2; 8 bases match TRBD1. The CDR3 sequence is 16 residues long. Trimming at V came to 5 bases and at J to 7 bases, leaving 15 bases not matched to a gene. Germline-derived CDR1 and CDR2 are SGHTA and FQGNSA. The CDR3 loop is CASSARGGAGGLGYTF. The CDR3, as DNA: TGTGCCAGCAGCGCCCGAGGGGGGGCAGGGGGCCTTGGCTACACCTTC.

The CDR3 nucleotides are TGTGCCAGCAGCCCCGCACCGGCAGATACGCAGTATTTT. Its translation: CASSPAPADTQYF. The gene calls are TRBV9 and TRBJ2-3; D remains ambiguous. The CDR3 contains 13 residues. V lost 4 bases, J lost 4 bases, and 10 bases lay in between. Germline V gives CDR1 SGDLS, CDR2 YYNGEE.

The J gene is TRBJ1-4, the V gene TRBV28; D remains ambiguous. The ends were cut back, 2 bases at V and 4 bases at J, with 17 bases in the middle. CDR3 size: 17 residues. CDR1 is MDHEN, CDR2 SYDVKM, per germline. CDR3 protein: CASSLVLVSLINEKLFF. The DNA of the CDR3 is TGTGCCAGCAGTTTAGTTTTGGTCAGTTTGATTAATGAAAAACTGTTTTTT.